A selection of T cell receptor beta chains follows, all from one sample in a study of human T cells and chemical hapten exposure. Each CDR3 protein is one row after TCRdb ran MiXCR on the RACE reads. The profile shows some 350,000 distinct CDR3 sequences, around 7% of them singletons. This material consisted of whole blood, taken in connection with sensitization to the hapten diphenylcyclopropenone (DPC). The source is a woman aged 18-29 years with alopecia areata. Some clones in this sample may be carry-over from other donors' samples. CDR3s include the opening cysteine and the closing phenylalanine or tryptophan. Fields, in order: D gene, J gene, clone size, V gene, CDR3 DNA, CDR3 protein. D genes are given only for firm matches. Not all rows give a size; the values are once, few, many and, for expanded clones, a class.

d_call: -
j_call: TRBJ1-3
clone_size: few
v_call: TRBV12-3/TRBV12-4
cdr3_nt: TGTGCCAGCAGTTTCCTAGGTTCTGGAAACACCATATATTTT
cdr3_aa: CASSFLGSGNTIYF

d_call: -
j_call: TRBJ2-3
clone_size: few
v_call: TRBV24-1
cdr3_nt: TGTGCCACCAGTGATAGGGCAGATACGCAGTATTTT
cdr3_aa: CATSDRADTQYF

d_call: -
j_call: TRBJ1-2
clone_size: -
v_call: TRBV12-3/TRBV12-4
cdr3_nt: TGTGCCAGCAGTTTGAGAGGGGATGGCTATGGCTACACCTTC
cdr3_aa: CASSLRGDGYGYTF

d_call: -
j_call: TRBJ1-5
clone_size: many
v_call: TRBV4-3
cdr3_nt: TGCGCCAGCAGCCAAGAGGACGGAGGCAATCAGCCCCAGCATTTT
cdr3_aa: CASSQEDGGNQPQHF

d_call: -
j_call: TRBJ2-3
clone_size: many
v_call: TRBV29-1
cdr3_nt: TGCAGCGTTGGGAGTAGGCTAGCTTCAGATACGCAGTATTTT
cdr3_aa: CSVGSRLASDTQYF

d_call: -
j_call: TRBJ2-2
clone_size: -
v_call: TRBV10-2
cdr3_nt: TGCGCCAGCAGTGAGCAGTGGGGGGGCGCCGGGGAGCTGTTTTTT
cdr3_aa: CASSEQWGGAGELFF

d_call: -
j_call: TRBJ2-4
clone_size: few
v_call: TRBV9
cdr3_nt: TGTGCCAGCAGCGTAAGTCAGGGTACCAAAAACATTCAGTACTTC
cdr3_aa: CASSVSQGTKNIQYF

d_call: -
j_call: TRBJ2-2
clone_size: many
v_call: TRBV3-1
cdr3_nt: TGTGCCAGCAGCCAAGGACGAGGTTTGGGCACCGGGGAGCTGTTTTTT
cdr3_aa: CASSQGRGLGTGELFF

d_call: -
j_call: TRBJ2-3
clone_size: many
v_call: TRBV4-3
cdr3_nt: TGCGCCAGCAGCCAGAGTCGTCCCCGCGATACGCAGTATTTT
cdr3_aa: CASSQSRPRDTQYF

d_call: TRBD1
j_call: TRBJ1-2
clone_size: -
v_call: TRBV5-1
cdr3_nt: TGCGCCAGCAGCCCGGGACAGGGAGTCAACTATGGCTACACCTTC
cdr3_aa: CASSPGQGVNYGYTF

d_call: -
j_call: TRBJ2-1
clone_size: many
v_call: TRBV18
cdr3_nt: TGTGCCAGCTCACCTCTACAGGGCCCCCAGGATGAGCAGTTCTTC
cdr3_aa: CASSPLQGPQDEQFF

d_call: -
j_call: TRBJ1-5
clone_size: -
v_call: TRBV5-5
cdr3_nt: TGTGCCAGCAGCTTGGGAAGGGGTAGCAATCAGCCCCAGCATTTT
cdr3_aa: CASSLGRGSNQPQHF

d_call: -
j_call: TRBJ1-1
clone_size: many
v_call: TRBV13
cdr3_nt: TGTGCCAGCAGGGAGGGATTGGGCACTGAAGCTTTCTTT
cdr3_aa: CASREGLGTEAFF

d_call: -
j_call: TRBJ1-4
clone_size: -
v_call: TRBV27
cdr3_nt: TGTGCCAGCGGTTCGAGAGCGAACCACAATGAAAAACTGTTTTTT
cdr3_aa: CASGSRANHNEKLFF

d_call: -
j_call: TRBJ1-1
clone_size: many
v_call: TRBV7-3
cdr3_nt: TGTGCCAGCAGCTTAAACGCGTGGGGCACTGAAGCTTTCTTT
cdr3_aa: CASSLNAWGTEAFF

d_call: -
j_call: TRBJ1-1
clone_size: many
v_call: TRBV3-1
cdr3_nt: TGTGCCAGCAGCCAAGGACGGAACACTGAAGCTTTCTTT
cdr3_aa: CASSQGRNTEAFF

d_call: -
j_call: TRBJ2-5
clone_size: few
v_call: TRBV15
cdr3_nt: TGTGCCACCAGCAGAGTAGGGGGGGCAGAGACCCAGTACTTC
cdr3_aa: CATSRVGGAETQYF

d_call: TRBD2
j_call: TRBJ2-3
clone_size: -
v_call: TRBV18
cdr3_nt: TGTGCCAGCTCACCGGCTAGCGGGGGATACACAGATACGCAGTATTTT
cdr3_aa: CASSPASGGYTDTQYF

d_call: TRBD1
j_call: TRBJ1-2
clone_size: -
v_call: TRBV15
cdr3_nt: TGTGCCACCGGCTTGGGGACAGGGTATGGCTACACCTTC
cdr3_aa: CATGLGTGYGYTF

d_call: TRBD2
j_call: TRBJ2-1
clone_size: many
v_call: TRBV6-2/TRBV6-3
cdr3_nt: TGTGCCAGCGGGGACGGAGCGGGGTTGGATGAGCAGTTCTTC
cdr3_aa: CASGDGAGLDEQFF

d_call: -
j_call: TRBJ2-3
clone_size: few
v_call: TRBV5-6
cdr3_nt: TGTGCCAGCAGCCCCAATTTGTTGCACCTAGATACGCAGTATTTT
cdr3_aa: CASSPNLLHLDTQYF

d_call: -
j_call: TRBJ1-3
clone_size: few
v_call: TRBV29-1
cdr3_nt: TGCAGCGTGAGCTTATCCCGGGACCCAGGAAACACCATATATTTT
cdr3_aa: CSVSLSRDPGNTIYF

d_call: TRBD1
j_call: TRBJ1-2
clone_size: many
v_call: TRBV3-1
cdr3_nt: TGTGCCAGCAGCAAGGCCGGGACAGGGAGCGATGGCTACACCTTC
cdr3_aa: CASSKAGTGSDGYTF

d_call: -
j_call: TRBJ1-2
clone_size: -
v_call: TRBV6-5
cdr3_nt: TGTGCCAGCAGTTACTCGAACTACGGCGGAGCTAACTATGGCTACACCTTC
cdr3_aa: CASSYSNYGGANYGYTF

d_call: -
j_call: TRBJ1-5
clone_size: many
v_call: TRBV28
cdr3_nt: TGTGCCAGTGAGGGAATGAATCAGCCCCAGCATTTT
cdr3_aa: CASEGMNQPQHF

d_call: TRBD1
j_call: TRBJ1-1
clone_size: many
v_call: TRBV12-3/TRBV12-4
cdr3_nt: TGTGCCAGCAGTTTACGGGGACAGGGGATAACTGAAGCTTTCTTT
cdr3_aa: CASSLRGQGITEAFF